This T cell receptor (beta chain) emerged from a study of T-cell memory formation after mild COVID-19. Study findings and constraints: In pre-infection memory, a portion of responding clones appeared, which suggested that cross-reactive memory joined.

Each CDR3 protein gets one entry after TCRdb re-called the 5' RACE reads with MiXCR. Of fewer than 600,000 distinct CDR3 sequences listed, about 22% are singletons. This clonotype was observed a few times. The antigen remains undetermined. Trimming shortened V by 4 bases and J by 1 base, and 17 bases separated the two germline ends. The length of the CDR3 is 17 residues. Germline loops: CDR1 KGHDR, CDR2 SFDVKD. The sample was PBMCs or a T cell subset sorted from them (not recorded which). The chain uses TRBV24-1 and TRBJ2-3, with D tentatively TRBD1 (5 bases). The source is an adult woman who had mild COVID-19 (a few samples of this study predate the infection). Cell type and time point are not known. CDR3 nucleotides: TGTGCCACCAGTGACTTAGGACCCCAAGGGGGCACAGATACGCAGTATTTT. Translation gives CATSDLGPQGGTDTQYF.